These 12 T cell receptor beta chains were all obtained from the same sample, sequenced in a study of blood T cells in healthy people across ages. Primers used in a second PCR of roughly 6 to 12 cycles were a sample-barcoded 5' primer and a J-beta primer mix. TCRdb fed the 5' RACE reads into MiXCR, producing one record per CDR3 protein. The sample has around 1.5 million distinct CDR3 sequences, approximately 60% seen once; the top ten hold roughly 6.3%. Sequencing input: blood. These TCRs come from a young man in good health.

CDR3 protein: CASMTGTHGEQYF. The CDR3 nucleotides read TGTGCCAGCATGACCGGGACGCATGGCGAGCAGTACTTC. J is TRBJ2-7 and V is TRBV27; D could derive from TRBD1 or TRBD2 (5 bases each). V was cut by 7 bases and J by 6 bases, with 16 bases left in between. This CDR3 spans 13 amino acids. Germline V CDR1 and CDR2: MNHEY, SMNVEV (reference sequence).

The chain joins TRBV6-4 to TRBJ1-2, with TRBD1 as a possible D gene (5 bases). The germline V gene encodes CDR1 MRHNA and CDR2 SNTAGT. V was pared by 0 bases and J by 6 bases, with 14 bases between. The CDR3 covers 15 residues. The CDR3 nucleotides read TGTGCCAGCAGTGACTCTCGGGGGGGGATGGATGGCTACACCTTC. It translates to CASSDSRGGMDGYTF.

The chain recombines TRBV11-2 with TRBJ1-6, with D possibly matching TRBD1 (5 bases). The CDR3 is 16 amino acids. V shed 4 bases and J shed 4 bases, with 14 bases lying between them. In germline, CDR1 is SGHAT, CDR2 FQNNGV. The CDR3 DNA reads TGTGCCAGCAGCTCCAGGGTCATTGGGTATAATTCACCCCTCCACTTT. Amino acids: CASSSRVIGYNSPLHF.

The chain combines TRBV30 with TRBJ2-3; D is undetermined. V was trimmed by 3 bases and J by 0 bases, leaving 7 bases between them. The length of the CDR3 is 13 residues. CDR1 and CDR2 (germline): GTSNPN, SVGIG (reference sequence). In DNA, the CDR3 is TGTGCCTGGAGCCATCGGAGCACAGATACGCAGTATTTT. Amino acids: CAWSHRSTDTQYF.

The chain carries TRBV7-9 and TRBJ2-7, with 9 bases fitting TRBD2. Germline V CDR1 and CDR2: SEHNR, FQNEAQ (reference sequence). CDR3 length equals 17 residues. The trim removed 3 bases at V and 0 bases at J, leaving 9 bases unmatched. As DNA, the CDR3 is TGTGCCAGCAGCTTGGCGGCTACTAGCGGGTTCTCCTACGAGCAGTACTTC. This gives the protein CASSLAATSGFSYEQYF.

In this sample, this clonotype turned up once. This chain uses TRBV24-1 with TRBJ2-5, with D uncertain. The CDR3 runs 12 residues. Between the trimmed V and J ends, which lost 9 bases and 3 bases, there was a span of 10 bases. From germline, CDR1 is KGHDR and CDR2 SFDVKD. Here the CDR3 reads CATPHGKETQYF. The CDR3 DNA is TGTGCCACCCCGCACGGCAAAGAGACCCAGTACTTC.

The chain links TRBV4-2 to TRBJ2-4, with a tentative D call TRBD1 (5 bases). The V gene lost 1 base and the J gene lost 7 bases, with 11 bases spanning the gap. CDR1 and CDR2 (germline): LGHNA, YNFKEQ. This CDR3 has 14 amino acids. CDR3 amino acids: CASSQGAGWNIQYF. The CDR3 DNA sequence: TGTGCCAGCAGCCAAGGGGCAGGGTGGAACATTCAGTACTTC.

V gene TRBV12-3 or TRBV12-4 combines with J gene TRBJ2-3; perhaps TRBD2 as D (5 bases). This CDR3 is built from 16 residues. Trimming cost V 5 bases and J 2 bases, with 17 bases left between them. CDR3: CASSPTEEEATDTQYF. CDR3 DNA sequence: TGTGCCAGCAGTCCCACCGAGGAGGAGGCCACAGATACGCAGTATTTT.

This chain connects TRBV12-3 or TRBV12-4 to TRBJ1-2; TRBD1 matches at 8 bases. This CDR3 region has 13 residues. J lost 4 bases, V lost 5 bases, and 3 bases had no gene match. The CDR3 spells CASSAGQVYGYTF. The CDR3 DNA reads TGTGCCAGCAGTGCGGGACAGGTCTATGGCTACACCTTC.

This clonotype was seen once. This sequence joins TRBV12-3 or TRBV12-4 and TRBJ2-4, with D perhaps TRBD2 (6 bases). The DNA end is more similar to TRBJ2-5, so the J call may be wrong. The CDR3 is 15 amino acids. DNA for the CDR3: TGTGCCAGCAGTTTAACGGAGGGCAACCAAGAGACCCAGTACTTC. Translating gives CASSLTEGNQETQYF.

This clonotype was counted between two and nine times. V gene TRBV3-1 combines with J gene TRBJ1-2; D is undetermined. CDR3 size: 12 residues. CDR1 is LGHDT and CDR2 is YNNKEL in the germline V gene (reference sequence). The germline V and J ends were trimmed by 2 bases and 0 bases, with 1 base remaining between them. The CDR3 nucleotides are TGTGCCAGCAGCCAACCTAACTATGGCTACACCTTC. Translating gives CASSQPNYGYTF.

The chain employs TRBV6-6 and TRBJ2-7, with D possibly being TRBD1 (5 bases). This CDR3 contains 15 residues. Trimming took off 1 base at V and 4 bases at J, with 14 bases between the two ends. CDR1 and CDR2 from the germline V gene are MNHNY and SVGAGI (reference sequence). The CDR3 nucleotides are TGTGCCAGCAGTTACTTGGACAAGGCTAAGTACGAGCAGTACTTC. Translating gives CASSYLDKAKYEQYF.